This entry describes one T cell receptor beta chain. No antigen is known for it. One entry per CDR3 protein results from TCRdb running MiXCR on the RT-PCR reads. The table has roughly 500,000 distinct CDR3 sequences, around 25% seen once. Between the trimmed V and J ends, which lost 3 bases and 4 bases, there was a span of 16 bases. This CDR3 is 16 amino acids long. This entry belongs to a study of response to subunit inactivated influenza vaccine. Whole-study results and caveats: Every seasonal influenza vaccination brings in few new T cells, the authors suggested.

This sequence originates from a man aged 50 or older who received an inactivated influenza vaccine. The chain links TRBV12-3 or TRBV12-4 to TRBJ1-3, with no clear D. Sequencing was performed on CD4+ T cells sorted from PBMCs, taken approximately 5 days after vaccination. CDR3 sequence: CASSFDRSMTGNTIYF. Here the CDR3 DNA reads TGTGCCAGCAGTTTTGACCGAAGTATGACCGGAAACACCATATATTTT.